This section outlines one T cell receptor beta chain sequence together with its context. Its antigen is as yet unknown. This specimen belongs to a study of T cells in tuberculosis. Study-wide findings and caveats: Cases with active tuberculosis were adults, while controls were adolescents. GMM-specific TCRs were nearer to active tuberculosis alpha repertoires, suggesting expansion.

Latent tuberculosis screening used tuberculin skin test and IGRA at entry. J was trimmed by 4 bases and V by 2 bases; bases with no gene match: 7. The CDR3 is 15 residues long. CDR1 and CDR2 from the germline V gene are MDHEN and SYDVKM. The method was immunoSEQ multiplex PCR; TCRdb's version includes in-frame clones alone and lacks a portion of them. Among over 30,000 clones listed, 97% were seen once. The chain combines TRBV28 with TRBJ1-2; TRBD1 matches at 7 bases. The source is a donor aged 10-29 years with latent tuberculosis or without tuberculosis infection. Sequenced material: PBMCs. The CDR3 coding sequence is TGTGCCAGCAGTTTAATCCCAGGGGGAGGCTATGGCTACACCTTC. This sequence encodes CASSLIPGGGYGYTF.